The 22 T cell receptor beta chains given below trace back to one sample, sequenced in a study of CXCR3-negative and CXCR3-positive naive CD8 T cells (dated by TCRdb to about 2019). The reads were generated on a NextSeq 550. The Human TCR Profiling Kit (MiLaboratory) was used to prepare UMI-labeled 5' RACE TRB cDNA libraries. TCRdb reprocessed the reads and lists each CDR3 protein sequence as a single entry, with no DNA. The table for this sample shows 45,000 to 65,000 distinct CDR3 sequences. The ten largest clones represent around a fifth of the sample. The sample taken for sequencing was memory CD8+ T cells from blood. The sample's cell subset or site, from its label and the paper: conventional CD8+ memory T cells (TMEM), sorted as controls. Receptor source: a human donor in good health. Some clones in this sample may be carry-over from other donors' samples.

This chain links TRBV15 with TRBJ2-1. The CDR3 has 12 amino acids. The germline CDR1 and CDR2 sequences are LNHNV and YYDKDF (reference sequence). CDR3 sequence reads: CATSRRDNEQFF.

The chain has TRBV12-3 or TRBV12-4 and TRBJ2-1. CDR3 length equals 12 residues. Here the CDR3 reads CASSLEGVEQFF.

J is TRBJ1-2 and V is TRBV20-1; there is no DNA to check the TCRdb D call of TRBD1. Germline V gene lookup returns CDR1 DFQATT and CDR2 SNEGSKA (reference sequence). CDR3 length: 17 amino acids. The CDR3 loop is CSARDEGARSFDYGYTF.

V is TRBV7-9 and J is TRBJ2-1; TCRdb outputs TRBD1, but without DNA this stays unchecked. The CDR3 has 14 residues. The germline V gene encodes CDR1 SEHNR and CDR2 FQNEAQ (reference sequence). The CDR3 sequence is CASSYGTGKNEQFF.

This chain joins TRBV19 and TRBJ2-5; as DNA is missing, the TRBD1 call by TCRdb cannot be tested. Germline CDR1 reads LNHDA; CDR2 reads SQIVND (reference sequence). The CDR3 is 18 amino acids. The CDR3 reads CASSIQLTGQPNEETQYF.

The chain recombines TRBV4-1 with TRBJ1-2; TCRdb reports TRBD1, a call that lacks DNA to check it against. CDR1 and CDR2 (germline): MGHRA, YSYEKL. The CDR3 is made up of 15 amino acids. CDR3 sequence: CASSPNTGGRYGYTF.

V usage is TRBV7-9 and J usage is TRBJ1-5; TCRdb names TRBD1, which stays unverified in the absence of DNA. Per germline, CDR1 SEHNR and CDR2 FQNEAQ (reference sequence). The length of the CDR3 is 16 residues. CDR3 region: CASSLGGQGSNQPQHF. Supplemented by reference TRBV7-9 and TRBJ1-5, the full variable domain reads DTGVSQNPRHKITKRGQNVTFRCDPISEHNRLYWYRQTLGQGPEFLTYFQNEAQLEKSRLLSDRFSAERPKGSFSTLEIQRTEQGDSAMYLCASSLGGQGSNQPQHFGDGTRLSIL.

The chain joins TRBV29-1 to TRBJ2-7. Germline V gives CDR1 SQVTM, CDR2 ANQGSEA. There are 14 residues in the CDR3. The CDR3 region is CSVEGLGVSYEQYF.

This chain uses TRBV18 with TRBJ2-1; there is no DNA to check the TCRdb D call of TRBD1. Germline values: CDR1 KGHSH, CDR2 LQKENI. The CDR3 has 17 residues. CDR3 in amino acids: CASSAGDFQNSYNEQFF.

V is TRBV29-1 and J is TRBJ2-2; the D call of TRBD2 rests on TCRdb alone, since no DNA is present to check it. The CDR3 runs to 14 residues. CDR1 and CDR2 (germline): SQVTM, ANQGSEA. The CDR3 region is CSVPTNENTGELFF.

This sequence joins TRBV5-1 and TRBJ2-1; as DNA is missing, the TRBD2 call by TCRdb cannot be tested. The CDR3 totals 14 residues. Germline loops: CDR1 SGHRS, CDR2 YFSETQ. CDR3 loop: CASRDGLPFNEQFF.

This rearrangement joins TRBV14 to TRBJ2-2. CDR1 is SGHDN, CDR2 FVKESK, per germline. This CDR3 comprises 14 residues. The CDR3 protein is CASSWSSYTGELFF.

The rearrangement links TRBV9 to TRBJ2-3. Germline assignment: CDR1 SGDLS and CDR2 YYNGEE. The CDR3 loop spans 13 amino acids. The CDR3 loop reads CASSVESPDTQYF.

The chain links TRBV21-1 to TRBJ1-1. TRBV21-1 is a recognized pseudogene. This CDR3 has 12 amino acids. The CDR3 loop is CASSKINTEAFF.

This chain links TRBV7-6 with TRBJ2-7; checking the TCRdb D call of TRBD1 is not possible without DNA. Germline CDR1 is SGHVS and CDR2 is FNYEAQ. The CDR3 has 14 amino acids. The CDR3 loop is CASSPRQGHYEQYF. Full variable domain (outside the CDR3, taken from reference TRBV7-6 and TRBJ2-7): GAGVSQSPRYKVTKRGQDVALRCDPISGHVSLYWYRQALGQGPEFLTYFNYEAQQDKSGLPNDRFSAERPEGSISTLTIQRTEQRDSAMYRCASSPRQGHYEQYFGPGTRLTVT.

The V call is TRBV12-3 or TRBV12-4, the J call TRBJ2-7; TCRdb returns TRBD1, unconfirmable since there is no DNA. The CDR3 sequence is 14 residues long. The CDR3 loop reads CASTQTGKTYEQYF.

This chain links TRBV13 with TRBJ2-7; absent DNA, TCRdb's TRBD1 call cannot be checked. CDR3 size: 15 residues. From germline, CDR1 is PRHDT and CDR2 FYEKMQ (reference sequence). This CDR3 is CASSHRAGASYEQYF.

The V call is TRBV7-9, the J call TRBJ2-7; with no DNA, the TCRdb D assignment of TRBD2 cannot be verified. CDR3 length equals 15 residues. Per germline, CDR1 SEHNR and CDR2 FQNEAQ (reference sequence). The CDR3 here is CASSPGAGSSYEQYF.

The chain carries TRBV20-1 and TRBJ2-7; TCRdb gives TRBD1 as the D gene, but with no DNA this cannot be confirmed. This CDR3 has 16 amino acids. CDR1 DFQATT and CDR2 SNEGSKA come from the germline V gene (reference sequence). CDR3 loop: CSARPPDRVRFYEQYF.

The chain uses TRBV3-2 and TRBJ2-1; TCRdb's D call, TRBD2, is unchecked because there is no DNA. TRBV3-2 is classified as a pseudogene. This CDR3 comprises 15 residues. CDR3 in amino acids: CASSPLAGGHPEQFF.

The chain links TRBV19 to TRBJ1-1. The CDR3 consists of 15 residues. Looked up from germline, CDR1 is LNHDA and CDR2 is SQIVND (reference sequence). CDR3: CASSTPSSSNTEAFF. The complete variable domain, with remaining parts taken from reference TRBV19 and TRBJ1-1, reads DGGITQSPKYLFRKEGQNVTLSCEQNLNHDAMYWYRQDPGQGLRLIYYSQIVNDFQKGDIAEGYSVSREKKESFPLTVTSAQKNPTAFYLCASSTPSSSNTEAFFGQGTRLTVV.

V usage is TRBV11-3 and J usage is TRBJ1-1; TCRdb's D call, TRBD1, is unchecked because there is no DNA. The CDR3 has 16 residues. Germline V gene data show CDR1 as SGHNT and CDR2 as YENEEA. CDR3 sequence: CASSSTMASGGTEAFF.